These 7 T cell receptor beta chains share one sample of origin, sequenced in a study of T cell repertoires in cytomegalovirus infection. TCRdb independently ran MiXCR on the reads; one entry per CDR3 protein. This sample has about 310,000 distinct CDR3 sequences, with 20% to 30% found just once. These receptors lack a known antigen. The specimen comprised cultured PBMCs, sampled from culture after CMV antigen stimulation. All receptors come from a human donor in good health (CMV status not recorded). Some clones in this sample may be carry-over from other donors' samples.

There are a few counts of this clonotype. The V call is TRBV6-1, the J call TRBJ2-7; D gene uncertain. The CDR3 contains 11 residues. The V gene's germline CDR1 is MNHNS and CDR2 SASEGT. Between the trimmed V and J ends, which lost 5 bases and 4 bases, there was a span of 6 bases. CDR3 in amino acids: CASSLMYEQYF. The CDR3 nucleotides read TGTGCCAGCAGTCTGATGTACGAGCAGTACTTC.

The chain links TRBV6-5 to TRBJ2-7; TRBD1 matches at 10 bases. The ends lost 2 bases at V and 4 bases at J; junction bases unmatched: 8. CDR3 length equals 16 residues. CDR1 is MNHEY and CDR2 is SVGAGI in the germline V gene. The CDR3, as DNA: TGTGCCAGCAGTTACACCGGGACAGGGGATTGGTACGAGCAGTACTTC. This encodes CASSYTGTGDWYEQYF.

In this sample, this clonotype turned up a few times. V usage is TRBV27 and J usage is TRBJ2-1, with unresolved D. Germline-derived CDR1 and CDR2 are MNHEY and SMNVEV (reference sequence). The CDR3 runs 15 residues. The V end was cut by 10 bases, the J end by 2 bases, with 18 bases between. CDR3 sequence reads: CATSGITGAYNEQFF. The DNA for the CDR3 is TGTGCCACCTCGGGCATCACGGGCGCCTACAATGAGCAGTTCTTC.

This rearrangement joins TRBV4-1 to TRBJ2-2; D is unclear. Trimming left V 6 bases short and J 2 bases short, with 13 bases between. From germline, CDR1 is MGHRA and CDR2 YSYEKL. CDR3 length equals 15 residues. The CDR3 DNA reads TGCGCCAGCAGTCAGGTTGGGATTAACACCGGGGAGCTGTTTTTT. Protein product: CASSQVGINTGELFF.

V usage is TRBV19 and J usage is TRBJ2-5, with TRBD2 matching over 12 bases. The CDR3 runs 15 residues. Germline lookup yields CDR1 LNHDA and CDR2 SQIVND (reference sequence). V trimming: 10 bases; J trimming: 4 bases; junction bases outside the gene matches: 10. The CDR3, as DNA: TGTGCCACCAAGACTAGCGGGAGAGGAGGAGAGACCCAGTACTTC. It is translated as CATKTSGRGGETQYF.

This clonotype was counted a single time. J is TRBJ2-7 and V is TRBV5-1; the D gene is possibly TRBD2 (5 bases). Trimming took off 0 bases at V and 5 bases at J, with 12 bases between the two ends. The CDR3 totals 14 residues. CDR1 and CDR2 (germline): SGHRS, YFSETQ. The CDR3 DNA is TGCGCCAGCAGCTTGGGGGGAGATCAGGACGAGCAGTACGTC. Its translation is CASSLGGDQDEQYV.

As DNA, the CDR3 is TGTGCCAGCAGTTTCCGGGGTCCTCACTACAAAGCTTTCTTT. Translated: CASSFRGPHYKAFF. This rearrangement joins TRBV28 to TRBJ1-1; D remains unclear. V was pared by 3 bases and J by 9 bases, with 17 bases between. This CDR3 spans 14 amino acids. Germline assignment: CDR1 MDHEN and CDR2 SYDVKM.